These T cell receptor beta chains were read from a single sample in a study of blood T cell repertoires in COVID-19. The protocol was immunoSEQ multiplex PCR, while the TCRdb copy is restricted to in-frame clones and leaves out a portion. The data hold 150,000 or so clones, with approximately 82% observed a single time. What was sequenced was peripheral blood. These receptors were taken from a woman between 50 and 59 years old in a cohort sampled during active or convalescent COVID-19. The CDR3 runs from the conserved cysteine through the conserved F or W. Each record gives: D gene, clone size, J gene, V gene, CDR3 protein. D genes are given only for firm matches. The size of a clone is reported for some rows only, either as once, few or many, or as a class for expanded clones.

. | . | TRBJ2-5 | TRBV30 | CAWTIQETQYF
. | . | TRBJ1-3 | TRBV21-1 | CASSNGDRDQGGNTIYF
TRBD2 | . | TRBJ2-3 | TRBV12-5 | CASGPGLAGPTDTQYF
. | once | TRBJ1-4 | TRBV10-3 | CAIGGDEKLFF
. | . | TRBJ1-3 | TRBV7-3 | CASSSGTSGNTIYF
. | few | TRBJ1-2 | TRBV2 | CASSEIGRVEGYTF
. | . | TRBJ2-1 | TRBV6-6 | CASSYSQGASYNEQFF
TRBD1 | . | TRBJ1-1 | TRBV18 | CASSVTGTGGTEAFF
. | few | TRBJ1-1 | TRBV19 | CASTTSAGPNTEAFF
. | . | TRBJ2-6 | TRBV5-8 | CASSPSTGSSEANVLTF
. | . | TRBJ1-1 | TRBV2 | CASSVSELEAFF
. | . | TRBJ2-7 | TRBV6-5 | CASIGDTDEQYF
TRBD1 | . | TRBJ1-2 | TRBV24-1 | CATSDRVPGQGNYGYTF
. | . | TRBJ2-6 | TRBV3-1/TRBV3-2 | CASSHWLTGANVLTF